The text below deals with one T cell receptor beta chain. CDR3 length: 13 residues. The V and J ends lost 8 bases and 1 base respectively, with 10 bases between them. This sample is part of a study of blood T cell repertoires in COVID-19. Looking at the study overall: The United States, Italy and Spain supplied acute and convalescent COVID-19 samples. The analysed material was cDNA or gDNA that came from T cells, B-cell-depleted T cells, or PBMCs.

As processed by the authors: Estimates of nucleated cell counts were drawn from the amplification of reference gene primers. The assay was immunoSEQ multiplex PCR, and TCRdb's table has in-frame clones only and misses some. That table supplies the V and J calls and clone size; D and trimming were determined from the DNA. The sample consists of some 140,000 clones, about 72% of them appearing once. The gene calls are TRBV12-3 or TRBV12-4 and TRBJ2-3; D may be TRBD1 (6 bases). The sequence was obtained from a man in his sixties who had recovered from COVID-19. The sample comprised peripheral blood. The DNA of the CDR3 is TGTGCCAGCCGGGCAGGGGGCACAGATACGCAGTATTTT. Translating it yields CASRAGGTDTQYF.